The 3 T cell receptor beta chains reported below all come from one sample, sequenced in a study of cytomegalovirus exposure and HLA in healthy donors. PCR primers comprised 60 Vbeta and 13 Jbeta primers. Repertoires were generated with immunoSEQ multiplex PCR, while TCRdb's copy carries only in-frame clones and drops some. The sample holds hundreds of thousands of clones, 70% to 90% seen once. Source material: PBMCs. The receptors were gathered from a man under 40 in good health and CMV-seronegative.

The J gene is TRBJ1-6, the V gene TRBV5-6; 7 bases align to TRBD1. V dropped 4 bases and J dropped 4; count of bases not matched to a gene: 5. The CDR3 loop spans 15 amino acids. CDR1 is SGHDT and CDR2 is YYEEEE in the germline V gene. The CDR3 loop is CASSLRQGYNSPLHF. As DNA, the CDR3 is TGTGCCAGCAGCCTGAGACAGGGTTATAATTCACCCCTCCACTTT. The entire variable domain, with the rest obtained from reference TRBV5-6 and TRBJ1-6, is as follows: DAGVTQSPTHLIKTRGQQVTLRCSPKSGHDTVSWYQQALGQGPQFIFQYYEEEERQRGNFPDRFSGHQFPNYSSELNVNALLLGDSALYLCASSLRQGYNSPLHFGNGTRLTVT.

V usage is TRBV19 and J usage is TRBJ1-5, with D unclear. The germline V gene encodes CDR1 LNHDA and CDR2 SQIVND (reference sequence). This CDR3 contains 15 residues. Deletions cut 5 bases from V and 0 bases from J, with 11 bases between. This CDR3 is CASSGSLNSNQPQHF. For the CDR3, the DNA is TGTGCCAGTAGTGGGAGTTTAAATAGCAATCAGCCCCAGCATTTT. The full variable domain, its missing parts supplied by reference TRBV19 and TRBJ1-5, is DGGITQSPKYLFRKEGQNVTLSCEQNLNHDAMYWYRQDPGQGLRLIYYSQIVNDFQKGDIAEGYSVSREKKESFPLTVTSAQKNPTAFYLCASSGSLNSNQPQHFGDGTRLSIL.

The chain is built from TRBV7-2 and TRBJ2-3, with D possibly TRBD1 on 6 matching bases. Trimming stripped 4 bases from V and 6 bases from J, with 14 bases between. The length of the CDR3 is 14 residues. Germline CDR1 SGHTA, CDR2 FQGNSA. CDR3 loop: CASSSYRDPDTQYF. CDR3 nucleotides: TGTGCCAGCAGCTCCTACAGGGACCCGGATACGCAGTATTTT.